This is a list of T cell receptor beta chains from one sample in a study of beta chain features in type 1 diabetes. Sequencing was performed with immunoSEQ multiplex PCR; in TCRdb, only in-frame clones are kept and a portion is missing. The sample records hundreds of thousands of clones, over 9.5% being singletons. Source material: naive CD4+ T cells from blood. Receptors originate from a woman between 18 and 30 years old in good health. The CDR3 runs from the conserved cysteine through the conserved F or W. The D gene is left open where the match is weak. Some rows mark clone size as missing; the rest say once, few, many or name a class of expanded clone.

clone size	V gene	D gene	J gene	CDR3 DNA	CDR3 protein
-	TRBV27	TRBD1	TRBJ1-5	TGTGCCAGCAGTTTATCGCCCGGACAGGGGAAGGGTAGCAATCAGCCCCAGCATTTT	CASSLSPGQGKGSNQPQHF
few	TRBV5-1	TRBD1	TRBJ2-1	TGCGCCAGCAGCGCGAGATCGGACAGGTACAATGAGCAGTTCTTC	CASSARSDRYNEQFF
-	TRBV5-1	-	TRBJ1-1	TGCGCCAGCCGTTTAACTCAGGGCGTTGAAGCTTTCTTT	CASRLTQGVEAFF
few	TRBV7-9	-	TRBJ2-6	TGTGCCAGCAGCGGGGGAGTGATTCACGGGACTGGGGCCAACGTCCTGACTTTC	CASSGGVIHGTGANVLTF
few	TRBV7-8	-	TRBJ2-6	TGTGCCAGCAGCTTGCGCGGGGCCAACGTCCTGACTTTC	CASSLRGANVLTF
-	TRBV5-4	TRBD2	TRBJ2-1	TGTGCCAGCAGCCAGATCCGGTGGGGTAGCGGGACTCTATCCTACAATGAGCAGTTCTTC	CASSQIRWGSGTLSYNEQFF
-	TRBV10-3	-	TRBJ2-1	TGTGCCATCAGTGAGGAGAGGGACGGGGACAATGAGCAGTTCTTC	CAISEERDGDNEQFF
few	TRBV7-2	-	TRBJ2-1	TGTGCCAGCAGAAACCGGGGTCATGAGCAGTTCTTC	CASRNRGHEQFF
few	TRBV29-1	-	TRBJ1-1	TGCAGCGTCTGCCCGACGGTGAACACTGAAGCTTTCTTT	CSVCPTVNTEAFF
few	TRBV4-2	-	TRBJ1-1	TGTGCCAGCAGCCAAGATTTACAGGGCACTGAAGCTTTCTTT	CASSQDLQGTEAFF
few	TRBV11-2	-	TRBJ2-5	TGTGCCAGCAGCTTAGTGGCAGGAGAGACCCAGTACTTC	CASSLVAGETQYF
many	TRBV10-3	-	TRBJ1-3	TGTGCCATCAGTGATCGGAACACCATATATTTT	CAISDRNTIYF
-	TRBV5-1	TRBD1	TRBJ1-2	TGCGCCAGCAGCCCTGCGGACAGGGGCCCCTATGGCTACACCTTC	CASSPADRGPYGYTF
-	TRBV4-1	-	TRBJ1-1	TGCGCCAGCAGCCATCAGGCAGGGATGAACACTGAAGCTTTCTTT	CASSHQAGMNTEAFF
few	TRBV7-9	-	TRBJ1-1	TGTGCCAGCATCCGTGGCAAGGGGCCCCCGAACACTGAAGCTTTCTTT	CASIRGKGPPNTEAFF
-	TRBV20-1	-	TRBJ1-1	TGCAGTGCTAGAGCTGGTGCTGAAGCTTTCTTT	CSARAGAEAFF
-	TRBV20-1	-	TRBJ2-3	TGCAGTGCTACGTTACCCCCTACGCAGTATTTT	CSATLPPTQYF
few	TRBV9	TRBD1	TRBJ1-4	TGTGCCAGCAGCCCCCTGGGGGACAGGGGCGGAAAACTGTTTTTT	CASSPLGDRGGKLFF
-	TRBV18	-	TRBJ1-2	TGTGCCAGCTCACCACCGGTTCAGAACTATGGCTACACCTTC	CASSPPVQNYGYTF
few	TRBV7-3	-	TRBJ2-3	TGTGCCAGCAGCCTGACGGTTGCAGATACGCAGTATTTT	CASSLTVADTQYF
few	TRBV19	-	TRBJ2-3	TGTGCCACCCAAGGGGACGGCCCGAATACGCAGTATTTT	CATQGDGPNTQYF
few	TRBV7-7	-	TRBJ1-6	TGTGCCAGCAGCGCAGACAGCTCCTATAATTCACCCCTCCACTTT	CASSADSSYNSPLHF
-	TRBV28	-	TRBJ2-5	TGTGCCAGCAGTTCCCAAGAGACCCAGTACTTC	CASSSQETQYF
few	TRBV15	-	TRBJ2-5	TGTGCCACCAGCAGAGGCAGGGACCAGAAAGAGACCCAGTACTTC	CATSRGRDQKETQYF
-	TRBV7-2	TRBD2	TRBJ2-1	TGTGCCAGCAGCTTGGGAGGGTGGGGAAAAAATGAGCAGTTCTTC	CASSLGGWGKNEQFF